This T cell receptor (beta chain) was profiled in a study of T cells in Graves' hyperthyroidism and ophthalmopathy. Points from the study as a whole: Onset of ophthalmopathy came a median approximately 6 months after the model predicted it. Blood also carried most thyroid clonotypes expanded above 0.001.

From germline, CDR1 is SGHVS and CDR2 FNYEAQ. Trimming removed 0 bases from V and 2 bases from J, with 13 bases in between. The CDR3 runs 16 residues. This clonotype was recorded at least ten times. Antigen: not known. There were TCR beta CDR3 regions amplified from RNA transcripts. TCR CDR3 regions were first amplified by RT-PCR with HTBI primers. TCRdb recomputed calls from the multiplex PCR reads with MiXCR, one row per CDR3 protein. Counted here are 490,000 or so distinct CDR3 sequences, approximately 23% occurring once; the ten biggest clones make up 45% to 50%. Clinical symptoms, serum thyroxine, TRAb, thyroid ultrasound and orbital computed tomography established diagnosis.

V usage is TRBV7-6 and J usage is TRBJ2-5, with D possibly matching TRBD2 (7 bases). Sequenced input: blood. The source of this sequence is a woman between 70 and 85 years old with Graves' ophthalmopathy. The DNA of the CDR3 is TGTGCCAGCAGCTTAGCGGGGGGGCGCTTTCAAGAGACCCAGTACTTC. It encodes CASSLAGGRFQETQYF.